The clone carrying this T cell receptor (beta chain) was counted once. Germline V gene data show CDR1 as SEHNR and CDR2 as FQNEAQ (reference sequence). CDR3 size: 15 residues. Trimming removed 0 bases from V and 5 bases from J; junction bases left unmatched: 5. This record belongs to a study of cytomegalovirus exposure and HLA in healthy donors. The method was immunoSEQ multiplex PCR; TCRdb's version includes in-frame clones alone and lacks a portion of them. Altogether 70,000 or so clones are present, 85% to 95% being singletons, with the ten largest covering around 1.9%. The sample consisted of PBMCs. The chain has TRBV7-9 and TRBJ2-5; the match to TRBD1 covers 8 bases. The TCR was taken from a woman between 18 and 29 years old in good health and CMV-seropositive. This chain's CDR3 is CASSLAGTGVETQYF. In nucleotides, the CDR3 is TGTGCCAGCAGCTTAGCCGGGACAGGTGTTGAGACCCAGTACTTC.